The source of this T cell receptor (beta chain) is a study of blood T cell repertoires in COVID-19. Study in general: Acute-phase and convalescent COVID-19 samples originated in the United States, Italy and Spain.

This clone was counted between two and nine times. With 4 bases removed from V and 4 bases from J, the gap between germline ends came to 13 bases. The germline V gene encodes CDR1 SEHNR and CDR2 FQNEAQ (reference sequence). The CDR3 runs 14 residues. The protocol was immunoSEQ multiplex PCR, while the TCRdb copy is restricted to in-frame clones and leaves out a portion. The data hold approximately 670,000 clones, with about 87% observed a single time. Sequencing was done on a sample of peripheral blood. This TCR was sampled from a woman aged 18-30 years with acute or convalescent COVID-19. This chain links TRBV7-9 with TRBJ2-5; a possible D gene is TRBD2 (7 bases). The CDR3 DNA is TGTGCCAGCAGCTCTATAGGGGGGGTAGAGACCCAGTACTTC. Translation gives CASSSIGGVETQYF.